Listed below are T cell receptor beta chains from one sample, sequenced in a study of shared clonotypes between healthy human individuals. Clones were read by immunoSEQ multiplex PCR, and TCRdb kept only the in-frame ones, dropping some. The table lists a few million clones, under 95% of them singletons, with more than 0.35% in the top ten. Material for sequencing was naive CD4+ T cells from PBMCs. The origin of the receptors is a man between 18 and 29 years old in good health. Some clones in this sample may be carry-over from other donors' samples. Both conserved end residues are part of each CDR3. Fields, in order: D gene, clone size, J gene, V gene, CDR3 DNA, CDR3 protein. A D gene is named only where the DNA matches it firmly. The size entry is marked missing in some rows and otherwise reads once, few, many or a size class.

>NA|NA|TRBJ1-1|TRBV5-6
TGTGCCAGCAGCTTTTGGGTAGGGAACACTGAAGCTTTCTTT
CASSFWVGNTEAFF
>TRBD1|NA|TRBJ2-2|TRBV5-4
TGTGCCAGCAGCTTTCCGGGACAGGGGAACACCGGGGAGCTGTTTTTT
CASSFPGQGNTGELFF
>NA|NA|TRBJ1-4|TRBV29-1
TGCAGCGTCGGAGGGCAGGGTAGAGATGAAAAACTGTTTTTT
CSVGGQGRDEKLFF
>TRBD2|NA|TRBJ2-5|TRBV6-1
TGTGCCAGCAGTGAGTTGGTAGCGGGAGGGCGAGAGACCCAGTACTTC
CASSELVAGGRETQYF
>NA|NA|TRBJ2-3|TRBV11-3
TGTGCCAGCAGCTTCACCTTGACAGATACGCAGTATTTT
CASSFTLTDTQYF
>NA|NA|TRBJ1-5|TRBV2
TGTGCCAGCAACCAGGGAGGTCGCAATCAGCCCCAGCATTTT
CASNQGGRNQPQHF
>NA|NA|TRBJ2-7|TRBV10-1
TGCGCCAGCAGTGATGGGGGCGAGCAGTACTTC
CASSDGGEQYF
>NA|NA|TRBJ1-4|TRBV6-1
TGTGCCAGCAAACTGGGGGTTAATAATGAAAAACTGTTTTTT
CASKLGVNNEKLFF
>NA|once|TRBJ2-3|TRBV6-5
TGTGCCAGCAGCCCCTACCCGGGCACAGATACGCAGTATTTT
CASSPYPGTDTQYF
>NA|NA|TRBJ1-1|TRBV18
TGTGCCAGCTCACCGGCAGTCGAAGGGGAAGCTTTCTTT
CASSPAVEGEAFF
>NA|NA|TRBJ2-7|TRBV9
TGTGCCAGCAGCGCCGCGCCCATACAGGGAGGGCCCTACGAGCAGTACTTC
CASSAAPIQGGPYEQYF
>NA|NA|TRBJ2-1|TRBV4-1
TGCGCCAGCAGCCAAGATTCGATAGCGGTGTACAATGAGCAGTTCTTC
CASSQDSIAVYNEQFF
>TRBD2|NA|TRBJ2-1|TRBV7-2
TGTGCCAGCAGCTTCACTAGCGGGAGTATCAATGAGCAGTTCTTC
CASSFTSGSINEQFF
>NA|NA|TRBJ1-2|TRBV28
TGTGCCAGCAGTCTCCCCTGGGGGGGTGGCTACACCTTC
CASSLPWGGGYTF
>TRBD1|NA|TRBJ1-2|TRBV19
TGTGCCAGTAGTATGCCGGGACAGGGAAGGGGCTATGGCTACACCTTC
CASSMPGQGRGYGYTF
>NA|NA|TRBJ2-3|TRBV5-1
TGCGCCAGCAGCTTCGCAGGGACATCCGCAGATACGCAGTATTTT
CASSFAGTSADTQYF
>NA|NA|TRBJ1-2|TRBV2
TGTGCCAGCCGTCCGAACTATGGCTACACCTTC
CASRPNYGYTF
>NA|NA|TRBJ2-1|TRBV7-9
TGTGCCAGCAGCTTAGACCCCCGACAGGAGTTCCTCTACAATGAGCAGTTCTTC
CASSLDPRQEFLYNEQFF
>NA|NA|TRBJ1-3|TRBV28
TGTGCCAGCACCGAAGGGGGGTCCGGGAGAGGAAACACCATATATTTT
CASTEGGSGRGNTIYF
>TRBD1|once|TRBJ2-2|TRBV2
TGTGCCAGCAGTGAAGCGGGGACAGTTTCCGGGGAGCTGTTTTTT
CASSEAGTVSGELFF
>NA|NA|TRBJ1-2|TRBV9
TGTGCCAGCAGCGTAGGCGGCGTCTCGTATGGCTACACCTTC
CASSVGGVSYGYTF
>TRBD1|NA|TRBJ1-4|TRBV5-8
TGTGCCAGCAGCCCGACAGGGATTAATGAAAAACTGTTTTTT
CASSPTGINEKLFF
>TRBD1|once|TRBJ1-4|TRBV7-9
TGTGCCAGCAGCCGTGGACAGGGTGACGAAAAACTGTTTTTT
CASSRGQGDEKLFF
>NA|NA|TRBJ1-2|TRBV2
TGTGCCAGCAGCACAGGGACTAACTATGGCTACACCTTC
CASSTGTNYGYTF
>NA|NA|TRBJ2-7|TRBV7-9
TGTGCCAGCAGCTTAGTCGGCATTAGGACGGCCTCCTACGAGCAGTACTTC
CASSLVGIRTASYEQYF
>NA|NA|TRBJ2-5|TRBV6-5
TGTGCCAGCGCTAAACAGGGAAGTCGGAAGACCCAGTACTTC
CASAKQGSRKTQYF
>NA|NA|TRBJ2-3|TRBV12-5
TGTGCTAGTGGTTTGGTATTGTTGACAGGTGAGGGAGATACGCAGTATTTT
CASGLVLLTGEGDTQYF
>NA|NA|TRBJ2-1|TRBV19
TGTGCCAGTAAGGCGTTCCCGTCCTACAATGAGCAGTTCTTC
CASKAFPSYNEQFF
>TRBD1|NA|TRBJ1-2|TRBV28
TGTGCCAGCAGTGGATCGGGACAGGGGCCCCCTGGCTATGGCTACACCTTC
CASSGSGQGPPGYGYTF
>TRBD2|once|TRBJ2-2|TRBV11-3
TGTGCCAGCAGCTCGACTAGCGGCCGCACCGGGGAGCTGTTTTTT
CASSSTSGRTGELFF
>TRBD1|NA|TRBJ1-1|TRBV6-1
TGTGCCAGCACCCGACAGGGTTTTAACACTGAAGCTTTCTTT
CASTRQGFNTEAFF
>TRBD1|NA|TRBJ2-5|TRBV7-9
TGTGCCAGCAGCTCCAGGGGGCAAGAGACCCAGTACTTC
CASSSRGQETQYF
>NA|NA|TRBJ1-5|TRBV4-2
TGTGCCAGCAGCCAAAGGGGAATCGATCAGCCCCAGCATTTT
CASSQRGIDQPQHF
>NA|NA|TRBJ2-7|TRBV28
TGTGCCAGCAGTTTCCCGTTAGATCTGGGCAGGCCCTCCTACGAGCAGTACTTC
CASSFPLDLGRPSYEQYF
>NA|NA|TRBJ2-5|TRBV5-1
TGCGCCAGCAGCTCCCGTGGGGCAGGTAACCAAGAGACCCAGTACTTC
CASSSRGAGNQETQYF
>NA|NA|TRBJ1-1|TRBV6-6
TGTGCCAGCAGTCTCTCCCAGGGTGGGGCCTACAGAGCTTTCTTT
CASSLSQGGAYRAFF
>NA|NA|TRBJ1-3|TRBV4-1
TGCGCCAGCAGCCAAGCGGGTCCTCGGGGAAACACCATATATTTT
CASSQAGPRGNTIYF
>NA|few|TRBJ2-5|TRBV29-1
TGCAGCGTCCTTATATACACCTTCCAAGAGACCCAGTACTTC
CSVLIYTFQETQYF
>NA|NA|TRBJ2-1|TRBV5-4
TGTGCCAGCAGCCCCGGGACGACCAACAATGAGCAGTTCTTC
CASSPGTTNNEQFF
>NA|NA|TRBJ2-4|TRBV4-2
TGTGCCAGCAGCCCATCAGTCCTCAGCATTCAGTACTTC
CASSPSVLSIQYF
>NA|once|TRBJ1-4|TRBV21-1
TGTGCCAGCAGCTCCTTACTCCGAGACCGACCCAGGGATAATGAAAAACTGTTTTTT
CASSSLLRDRPRDNEKLFF
>TRBD2|NA|TRBJ2-7|TRBV5-1
TGCGCCAGCAGCTTCCGGGGACGAACCGAGACTAGCGGGAGCTCCTACGAGCAGTACTTC
CASSFRGRTETSGSSYEQYF
>TRBD1|once|TRBJ2-1|TRBV6-1
TGTGCCAGCATCCCCGGGACAGGGCTATACAATGAGCAGTTCTTC
CASIPGTGLYNEQFF
>NA|NA|TRBJ1-5|TRBV19
TGTGCCAGCCGACAGGTGGTCGGCAATCAGCCCCAGCATTTT
CASRQVVGNQPQHF
>TRBD2|NA|TRBJ2-3|TRBV7-2
TGTGCCAGCAGGAGGGTAGCGGGAGGCTTCTCAGATACGCAGTATTTT
CASRRVAGGFSDTQYF
>TRBD1|few|TRBJ1-1|TRBV7-6
TGTGCCAGCAGCTCTATACCGGGACAGGGGGGGATGGGTACTGAAGCTTTCTTT
CASSSIPGQGGMGTEAFF
>NA|few|TRBJ1-1|TRBV5-1
TGCGCCAGCAGCTCCGTAGGCCCGATGAACACTGAAGCTTTCTTT
CASSSVGPMNTEAFF
>NA|NA|TRBJ2-1|TRBV5-1
TGCGCCAGCAGCTTGGCCACGAGCGTACGCTCCTACAATGAGCAGTTCTTC
CASSLATSVRSYNEQFF
>NA|NA|TRBJ2-3|TRBV9
TGTGCCAGCAGCGTAAAAGGGACACAAACGGATACGCAGTATTTT
CASSVKGTQTDTQYF
>NA|once|TRBJ2-3|TRBV30
TGTGCCTGGGCCCCCCTCCCCCAGCGGACCCCATTCGATACGCAGTATTTT
CAWAPLPQRTPFDTQYF
>TRBD1|NA|TRBJ2-3|TRBV6-1
TGTGCCAGCGGACAGGGGGCTAACACAGATACGCAGTATTTT
CASGQGANTDTQYF
>NA|NA|TRBJ1-2|TRBV19
TGTGCCAGTTCGGAAACCGGGACGGACCCTAACTATGGCTACACCTTC
CASSETGTDPNYGYTF
>TRBD1|NA|TRBJ2-7|TRBV15
TGTGCCACCAGCAGAGAACAGGGGGCTTCCTACGAGCAGTACTTC
CATSREQGASYEQYF